Shown below are 8 T cell receptor beta chains from a single sample sequenced in a study of identical twins. TCRdb re-derived calls from the 5' RACE reads in MiXCR, one entry per CDR3 protein. The data contain about 660,000 distinct CDR3 sequences, over 8.5% of them singletons. This sample was shared with a second study, whose subject was yellow fever vaccine responses in identical twins.

Sequencing was carried out using PBMCs. Receptors originate from a young woman in good health.

The CDR3 loop is CASSQDDVRSDEQYF. The CDR3 DNA is TGCGCCAGCAGCCAAGATGATGTGCGTAGTGACGAGCAGTACTTC. This chain joins TRBV4-1 and TRBJ2-7; D not certain. Trimming cost V 0 bases and J 5 bases, with 14 bases left between them. Germline V gives CDR1 MGHRA, CDR2 YSYEKL. The CDR3 runs to 15 residues.

The sample holds a few counts of this clonotype. CDR3 sequence reads: CAISGSGLAGEQYF. The CDR3 nucleotides are TGTGCCATCAGTGGTTCGGGACTAGCGGGCGAGCAGTACTTC. V gene TRBV10-3 combines with J gene TRBJ2-7; 12 bases map to TRBD2. Germline values: CDR1 ENHRY, CDR2 SYGVKD. The length of the CDR3 is 14 residues. J lost 6 bases, V lost 4 bases, and 4 bases had no gene match.

This clonotype was detected many times. The CDR3 loop reads CASSRTGGDQPQHF. Here the CDR3 DNA reads TGTGCCAGCAGTAGGACCGGTGGGGATCAGCCCCAGCATTTT. The J gene is TRBJ1-5, the V gene TRBV27; D call uncertain. The CDR3 contains 14 residues. Trimming took 5 bases from V and 5 from J, leaving 13 bases between them. Germline V gives CDR1 MNHEY, CDR2 SMNVEV (reference sequence).

This clonotype was observed at least ten times. The V call is TRBV5-1, the J call TRBJ2-3; 8 bases are shared with TRBD1. Germline V gene data show CDR1 as SGHRS and CDR2 as YFSETQ. Unmatched junction bases numbered 7, after V lost 4 bases and J lost 3 bases. This CDR3 has 15 amino acids. The CDR3 region is CASSTTGGTTDTQYF. The CDR3 nucleotides are TGCGCCAGCAGCACAACAGGGGGGACGACAGATACGCAGTATTTT.

V is TRBV21-1 and J is TRBJ1-1; TRBD1 reflects the table's D call only, with no check against the DNA. TRBV21-1 is reported as a pseudogene. The CDR3 has 12 residues. Here the CDR3 DNA reads TGTGACAGACCGACGGGAAACACTGAAGCTTTCTTT. This sequence encodes CDRPTGNTEAFF.

This clonotype was counted at least ten times. The chain has TRBV5-1 and TRBJ2-2, with no clear D. Looked up from germline, CDR1 is SGHRS and CDR2 is YFSETQ. V lost 5 bases to trimming and J lost 1 base, with 18 bases between them. This CDR3 region has 17 residues. CDR3 DNA sequence: TGCGCCAGCAGTGTCAGCCTTAATCCGAGGAACACCGGGGAGCTGTTTTTT. This codes for CASSVSLNPRNTGELFF.

This clonotype appeared a few times. The J gene is TRBJ2-7, the V gene TRBV10-3; no reliable D call. The germline V gene encodes CDR1 ENHRY and CDR2 SYGVKD. The CDR3 is made up of 12 amino acids. V gave up 1 base and J gave up 9 bases, with 10 bases separating them. CDR3 sequence (DNA): TGTGCCATCAGTGAGTTGCCTTGGACGCAGTACTTC. This codes for CAISELPWTQYF.

This chain connects TRBV7-9 to TRBJ1-2, with 8 bases lining up with TRBD1. J was trimmed by 0 bases and V by 1 base; bases with no gene match: 7. The CDR3 covers 17 residues. Germline V gene data show CDR1 as SEHNR and CDR2 as FQNEAQ (reference sequence). The CDR3 is CASSLVGSTGANYGYTF. The CDR3 DNA reads as TGTGCCAGCAGCTTAGTGGGTTCGACAGGGGCTAACTATGGCTACACCTTC.